This is a list of T cell receptor beta chains from one sample in a study of blood T cells in healthy people across ages. MiXCR, applied by TCRdb to the 5' RACE reads, yields one record per CDR3 protein. The profile covers about 1 million distinct CDR3 sequences, with 45% appearing a single time and 18% taken by the ten largest. The sequenced material came from blood. These receptors originate from a woman aged 60-75 years in good health. The CDR3 runs from the conserved cysteine through the conserved F or W. The D gene is left open where the match is weak. Expanded clones are given a class, and other clones once, few, many or no size at all.

CDR3aa: CASSLLPGQGTFAEQYF
CDR3nt: TGTGCCAGCAGCCTTCTTCCGGGACAGGGGACTTTCGCCGAGCAGTACTTC
abundance: NA
v_gene: TRBV27
d_gene: TRBD1
j_gene: TRBJ2-7

CDR3aa: CASSYSGGQEQYF
CDR3nt: TGTGCCAGCAGTTACTCCGGGGGGCAGGAGCAGTACTTC
abundance: NA
v_gene: TRBV6-6
d_gene: NA
j_gene: TRBJ2-5

CDR3aa: CASSVNGAQETQYF
CDR3nt: TGTGCCAGCAGTGTCAATGGCGCGCAAGAGACCCAGTACTTC
abundance: many
v_gene: TRBV2
d_gene: NA
j_gene: TRBJ2-5

CDR3aa: CASSRTSGYTF
CDR3nt: TGTGCCAGCAGCCGGACTAGCGGCTACACCTTC
abundance: few
v_gene: TRBV7-9
d_gene: NA
j_gene: TRBJ1-2

CDR3aa: CASSARGAGELFF
CDR3nt: TGTGCCAGCAGCGCCAGGGGTGCCGGGGAGCTGTTTTTT
abundance: NA
v_gene: TRBV7-9
d_gene: NA
j_gene: TRBJ2-2

CDR3aa: CASSLAGERNEQYF
CDR3nt: TGTGCCAGCAGTCTAGCGGGAGAACGTAATGAGCAGTACTTC
abundance: NA
v_gene: TRBV28
d_gene: TRBD2
j_gene: TRBJ2-4

CDR3aa: CASSQEGGVEAFF
CDR3nt: TGCGCCAGCAGCCAAGAGGGCGGGGTTGAAGCTTTCTTT
abundance: NA
v_gene: TRBV4-1
d_gene: NA
j_gene: TRBJ1-1

CDR3aa: CASTPDSLGYERYF
CDR3nt: TGTGCCAGCACCCCAGACTCCCTTGGGTACGAGCGGTACTTC
abundance: NA
v_gene: TRBV9
d_gene: NA
j_gene: TRBJ2-5

CDR3aa: CASSLFGGRNSPLHF
CDR3nt: TGTGCCAGCAGCTTATTTGGGGGCAGGAATTCACCCCTCCACTTT
abundance: few
v_gene: TRBV7-3
d_gene: NA
j_gene: TRBJ1-6

CDR3aa: CASSFFTIKETQYF
CDR3nt: TGTGCCAGCAGCTTCTTTACAATTAAAGAGACCCAGTACTTC
abundance: NA
v_gene: TRBV5-6
d_gene: NA
j_gene: TRBJ2-5

CDR3aa: CASSLATGQETQYF
CDR3nt: TGTGCCAGCAGTTTAGCGACGGGACAAGAGACCCAGTACTTC
abundance: NA
v_gene: TRBV12-3/TRBV12-4
d_gene: NA
j_gene: TRBJ2-5